The 21 T cell receptor beta chains below come from one sample, sequenced in a study. TCRdb processed the RT-PCR reads anew with MiXCR; each CDR3 protein has one entry. This table has 650,000 to 800,000 distinct CDR3 sequences, 13% to 15% appearing once. The sample consisted of memory CD4+ T cells from blood. Receptors originate from a female donor in good health, serving as a healthy control.

This clonotype was seen only a few times. The chain carries TRBV20-1 and TRBJ1-1, with D tentatively TRBD1 (5 bases). Germline V gene lookup returns CDR1 DFQATT and CDR2 SNEGSKA (reference sequence). V was cut by 0 bases and J by 3 bases, with 8 bases left in between. The CDR3 length is 13 residues. The CDR3 nucleotides read TGCAGTGCTAGAGATTTGGGGGACACTGAAGCTTTCTTT. It yields the protein CSARDLGDTEAFF.

This clonotype was seen ten or more times. The V call is TRBV6-6, the J call TRBJ2-7, with 13 positions matching TRBD2. This CDR3 comprises 15 residues. In germline, CDR1 is MNHNY, CDR2 SVGAGI (reference sequence). With 7 bases clipped from V and 3 bases from J, the junction kept 6 bases outside the gene matches. In nucleotides, the CDR3 is TGTGCCAGCACCACCCGGACTAGCGGGAGCTACGAGCAGTACTTC. Translated, it gives CASTTRTSGSYEQYF.

This clonotype was observed at least ten times. This rearrangement joins TRBV18 to TRBJ2-1, with 9 bases that match TRBD2. There are 17 residues in the CDR3. Trimming at V came to 3 bases and at J to 4 bases, leaving 10 bases not matched to a gene. Germline CDR1 KGHSH, CDR2 LQKENI. The CDR3 reads CASSPPLAGISYNEQFF. The CDR3 DNA reads as TGTGCCAGCTCACCCCCACTAGCGGGCATAAGTTACAATGAGCAGTTCTTC.

This clonotype was seen ten or more times. This rearrangement joins TRBV7-2 to TRBJ1-4, with D possibly TRBD1 on 6 matching bases. The germline V and J ends were trimmed by 1 base and 6 bases, with 6 bases remaining between them. This CDR3 has 13 amino acids. Germline V lookup: CDR1 SGHTA, CDR2 FQGNSA. The DNA for the CDR3 is TGTGCCAGCAGCTTAGACAGGGATGAAAAACTGTTTTTT. This encodes CASSLDRDEKLFF.

This clonotype appeared a few times. The rearrangement links TRBV28 to TRBJ1-2; maybe TRBD1 (6 bases). The germline gives CDR1 MDHEN, CDR2 SYDVKM. The CDR3 loop spans 13 amino acids. V dropped 4 bases and J dropped 8 bases, with 14 bases sitting between them. CDR3 sequence reads: CASSSLQGRGYTF. CDR3 nucleotides: TGTGCCAGCAGTTCTTTACAGGGTAGAGGCTACACCTTC.

The chain links TRBV4-2 to TRBJ2-7; 9 bases map to TRBD2. The J segment lost 4 bases and the V segment lost 0 bases, leaving 7 bases of the junction unmatched. Germline CDR1 LGHNA, CDR2 YNFKEQ. The CDR3 spans 16 residues. As DNA, the CDR3 is TGTGCCAGCAGCCAAGATGGGGAGCGGGAGGTTTACGAGCAGTACTTC. Protein sequence: CASSQDGEREVYEQYF.

The chain links TRBV5-1 to TRBJ1-1; 10 nucleotides line up with TRBD1. This CDR3 contains 15 residues. Germline V lookup: CDR1 SGHRS, CDR2 YFSETQ. The J segment lost 10 bases and the V segment lost 0 bases, leaving 9 bases of the junction unmatched. CDR3 sequence reads: CASSLEGGQGSRAFF. DNA for the CDR3: TGCGCCAGCAGCTTGGAGGGGGGACAGGGGAGTAGAGCTTTCTTT. The variable domain in full, with the rest retrieved from reference TRBV5-1 and TRBJ1-1, is KAGVTQTPRYLIKTRGQQVTLSCSPISGHRSVSWYQQTPGQGLQFLFEYFSETQRNKGNFPGRFSGRQFSNSRSEMNVSTLELGDSALYLCASSLEGGQGSRAFFGQGTRLTVV.

The rearrangement uses TRBV3-1 and TRBJ1-5; D is possibly TRBD1 (6 bases). This CDR3 region has 13 residues. Trimming pared 1 base from V and 13 bases from J, leaving 14 bases between. Germline V gene sequence: CDR1 LGHDT, CDR2 YNNKEL (reference sequence). CDR3 DNA sequence: TGTGCCAGCAGCCAAGGGGGAGGTGGACAGCAGCATTTT. As protein: CASSQGGGGQQHF.

This clonotype was seen at least ten times. The rearrangement uses TRBV10-3 and TRBJ2-3; D ambiguous. Germline lookup yields CDR1 ENHRY and CDR2 SYGVKD. V was pared by 3 bases and J by 10 bases, with 11 bases between. There are 12 residues in the CDR3. The CDR3 protein is CAISEPGTAQYF. The CDR3 DNA follows: TGTGCCATCAGTGAACCGGGTACTGCGCAGTATTTT.

This clonotype has just a few counts. This chain joins TRBV25-1 and TRBJ2-5; D unclear. V was cut by 4 bases and J by 6 bases, with 6 bases left in between. The germline V gene encodes CDR1 MGHDK and CDR2 SYGVNS. CDR3 length equals 11 residues. The CDR3 here is CASSAFQTQYF. The CDR3 DNA reads TGTGCCAGCAGTGCTTTCCAGACCCAGTACTTC.

The rearrangement joins TRBV4-2 to TRBJ1-5; no reliable D call. The CDR3 sequence is 15 residues long. Per germline, CDR1 LGHNA and CDR2 YNFKEQ. The germline V and J ends were trimmed by 0 bases and 3 bases, with 9 bases remaining between them. DNA of the CDR3: TGTGCCAGCAGCCAAGATGTACAGCACAATCAGCCCCAGCATTTT. This encodes CASSQDVQHNQPQHF.

The chain couples TRBV20-1 to TRBJ2-1; 7 positions match TRBD2. Germline V gene lookup returns CDR1 DFQATT and CDR2 SNEGSKA (reference sequence). Trimming cost V 0 bases and J 7 bases; bases outside gene matches: 9. The length of the CDR3 is 15 residues. The CDR3 loop is CSARERRGSPNEQFF. In nucleotides, the CDR3 is TGCAGTGCTAGAGAGAGGCGGGGGAGCCCAAATGAGCAGTTCTTC.

The rearrangement links TRBV6-6 to TRBJ1-1; D is ambiguous. CDR3 length: 14 amino acids. Between the trimmed V and J ends, which lost 7 bases and 0 bases, there was a span of 12 bases. From germline, CDR1 is MNHNY and CDR2 SVGAGI (reference sequence). CDR3 bases: TGTGCCAGCACCCCCCCCGGGGTGAACACTGAAGCTTTCTTT. This gives the protein CASTPPGVNTEAFF.

This clonotype was counted between two and nine times. The V and J genes are TRBV6-2 or TRBV6-3 and TRBJ2-2; 7 bases map to TRBD2. This CDR3 has 14 residues. Germline CDR1 is MNHEY and CDR2 is SVGEGT. V was pared by 6 bases and J by 2 bases, with 3 bases of the junction left unmatched. CDR3 DNA: TGTGCCAGCAGGGGGACTACTAACACCGGGGAGCTGTTTTTT. Translation gives CASRGTTNTGELFF.

This clonotype turned up a few times. The CDR3 reads CSASTVAGNTIYF. DNA for the CDR3: TGCAGTGCGTCCACGGTAGCTGGAAACACCATATATTTT. V gene TRBV20-1 combines with J gene TRBJ1-3; D is uncertain. Germline-derived CDR1 and CDR2 are DFQATT and SNEGSKA (reference sequence). Deletions cut 6 bases from V and 2 bases from J, with 11 bases between. The CDR3 extends over 13 amino acids.

This clonotype showed up just a few times. The chain combines TRBV5-1 with TRBJ2-7; D is undetermined. V was clipped by 2 bases and J by 0 bases, with 9 bases between them. This CDR3 contains 14 residues. The germline CDR1 and CDR2 sequences are SGHRS and YFSETQ. The CDR3 is CASSFGDASYEQYF. As DNA, the CDR3 is TGCGCCAGCAGCTTCGGTGACGCCTCCTACGAGCAGTACTTC.

This chain uses TRBV5-1 with TRBJ1-6, with TRBD1 as a possible D gene (5 bases). V was trimmed by 4 bases and J by 7 bases, leaving 12 bases between them. The CDR3 consists of 14 residues. From germline, CDR1 is SGHRS and CDR2 YFSETQ. The CDR3 protein is CASSLGGTNSPLHF. The DNA of the CDR3 is TGCGCCAGCAGCCTGGGGGGGACGAATTCACCCCTCCACTTT.

The gene calls are TRBV20-1 and TRBJ2-7; 10 bases align to TRBD1. Germline V lookup: CDR1 DFQATT, CDR2 SNEGSKA (reference sequence). CDR3 length: 14 residues. Germline trimming cut 6 bases from V and 4 bases from J; bases unmatched to any gene: 9. CDR3 loop: CSAPTGGVRYEQYF. Here the CDR3 DNA reads TGCAGTGCACCGACAGGGGGCGTGAGATACGAGCAGTACTTC.

This clonotype was picked up many times. The chain joins TRBV29-1 to TRBJ1-2; 9 bases match TRBD1. Germline loops: CDR1 SQVTM, CDR2 ANQGSEA. The CDR3 length is 13 residues. J gave up 0 bases and V 7 bases, and 3 bases lay outside the gene matches. The CDR3 DNA reads TGCAGCGGTCGGACAGGGGCTAACTATGGCTACACCTTC. It specifies CSGRTGANYGYTF. Together with reference TRBV29-1 and TRBJ1-2, the CDR3 gives the full variable domain: SAVISQKPSRDICQRGTSLTIQCQVDSQVTMMFWYRQQPGQSLTLIATANQGSEATYESGFVIDKFPISRPNLTFSTLTVSNMSPEDSSIYLCSGRTGANYGYTFGSGTRLTVV.

This clonotype was detected ten times or more. V and J are TRBV7-6 and TRBJ2-5; D remains unclear. This CDR3 is built from 14 residues. V lost 1 base to trimming and J lost 4 bases, with 10 bases between them. Germline V lookup: CDR1 SGHVS, CDR2 FNYEAQ. CDR3 DNA: TGTGCCAGCAGCTTAGATTGGGTGGGAGAGACCCAGTACTTC. This translates into CASSLDWVGETQYF.

The chain recombines TRBV9 with TRBJ1-1; 7 positions match TRBD1. The V gene end was trimmed by 3 bases and the J gene end by 1 base; junction bases not matched to a gene: 9. Germline-derived CDR1 and CDR2 are SGDLS and YYNGEE. The CDR3 covers 16 residues. The CDR3 is CASSARGGGQNTEAFF. CDR3 coding DNA: TGTGCCAGCAGCGCCAGGGGGGGTGGGCAGAACACTGAAGCTTTCTTT. Supplemented by reference TRBV9 and TRBJ1-1, the full variable domain reads DSGVTQTPKHLITATGQRVTLRCSPRSGDLSVYWYQQSLDQGLQFLIQYYNGEERAKGNILERFSAQQFPDLHSELNLSSLELGDSALYFCASSARGGGQNTEAFFGQGTRLTVV.